This T cell receptor beta chain is drawn from a study of T cell responses to AZD1222 COVID-19 vaccine. Notes on the study in general: Nearly half of spike-specific TCRs reportedly go after variant regions that carry no mutations. Repertoires were sampled only after the peak T cell response.

From germline, CDR1 is LGHDT and CDR2 YNNKEL (reference sequence). The CDR3 is 13 residues long. The V end was cut by 1 base, the J end by 5 bases, with 8 bases between. Comment on this clone: Its target is unknown.

Measured with immunoSEQ multiplex PCR; TCRdb has only the in-frame clones, and not every one. In the table there are more than 95,000 clones, over 75% of which are singletons. The TCR originated in an adult in good health. The input for sequencing was peripheral blood, taken on day 0 of AZD1222 vaccination. This chain links TRBV3-1 (or the pseudogene TRBV3-2) with TRBJ1-2, with D unresolved. The CDR3, as DNA: TGTGCCAGCAGCCAAGGCCAGAATTATGGCTACACCTTC. Protein sequence: CASSQGQNYGYTF.